The next 27 T cell receptor beta chains were all read from a single sample in a study of vaccination effects on CD4 cells after COVID-19. Their antigens remain unidentified. The repertoire was sequenced with immunoSEQ multiplex PCR; TCRdb's copy has only in-frame clones and lacks some. This table has roughly 34,000 clones, roughly four fifths appearing once. Sequencing was preceded by expansion of antigen-specific CD4+ T cells with viral peptide pools in the ViraFEST assay. Culture proceeded for approximately 9 days, and CD4+ T cells were then isolated. All participants had two doses of either the BNT162b2 or mRNA-1273 vaccine. The source material was CD4+ T cells from PBMCs cultured with HCoV-NL63 spike peptides, sampled after COVID-19 vaccination. The source of these receptors is a human donor who received a COVID-19 vaccine. Some clones in this sample may be carry-over from other donors' samples.

CDR3: CASSQGRVSGNTIYF. The CDR3 DNA reads TGTGCCAGCAGCCAAGGCAGGGTGTCTGGAAACACCATATATTTT. This sequence joins TRBV3-1 (or the pseudogene TRBV3-2) and TRBJ1-3; D perhaps matches TRBD1 (5 bases). The CDR3 consists of 15 residues. V shed 1 base and J shed 1 base, with 8 bases lying between them. Germline V gives CDR1 LGHDT, CDR2 YNNKEL (reference sequence).

This clone has just a few counts. This chain connects TRBV3-1 (or the pseudogene TRBV3-2) to TRBJ1-2; D perhaps matches TRBD1 (5 bases). This CDR3 has 15 residues. CDR1 and CDR2 (germline): LGHDT, YNNKEL (reference sequence). Between the trimmed V and J ends, which lost 0 bases and 3 bases, there was a span of 11 bases. The DNA of the CDR3 is TGTGCCAGCAGCCAAGATCCGGCAGGGTACTATGGCTACACCTTC. It codes for CASSQDPAGYYGYTF.

The chain carries TRBV7-2 and TRBJ1-1; a possible D gene is TRBD1 (5 bases). This CDR3 has 16 amino acids. Trimming took off 5 bases at V and 1 base at J, with 17 bases between the two ends. The V gene's germline CDR1 is SGHTA and CDR2 FQGNSA. The CDR3 DNA follows: TGTGCCAGCAGCCCTAGCGTCGGGGCGGGGAACACTGAAGCTTTCTTT. Protein product: CASSPSVGAGNTEAFF. Full variable domain (remainder filled in from reference TRBV7-2 and TRBJ1-1): GAGVSQSPSNKVTEKGKDVELRCDPISGHTALYWYRQSLGQGLEFLIYFQGNSAPDKSGLPSDRFSAERTGGSVSTLTIQRTQQEDSAVYLCASSPSVGAGNTEAFFGQGTRLTVV.

The chain couples TRBV6-6 to TRBJ2-7, with 10 bases identical to TRBD2. The germline gives CDR1 MNHNY, CDR2 SVGAGI (reference sequence). The CDR3 has 15 amino acids. The CDR3 region is CASSYAKRGGEEQYV. The CDR3 bases are TGTGCTAGCAGTTACGCCAAGCGGGGGGGCGAAGAGCAGTACGTC.

In DNA, the CDR3 is TGCGCCAGCAGTGAGTTTTCCGGCAATCAGCCCCAGCATTTT. Translation: CASSEFSGNQPQHF. The chain employs TRBV10-2 and TRBJ1-5; no definite D call. The germline gives CDR1 WSHSY, CDR2 SAAADI. The length of the CDR3 is 14 residues. The ends were cut back, 1 base at V and 2 bases at J, with 6 bases in the middle.

This clone appeared a few times. The chain links TRBV29-1 to TRBJ1-5; no firm D call. Germline-derived CDR1 and CDR2 are SQVTM and ANQGSEA. The CDR3 is 11 residues long. V was shortened by 3 bases and J by 6 bases, with 6 bases between the two germline ends. The CDR3 nucleotides read TGCAGCGTTGATCTGGGTCAGCCCCAGCATTTT. Translation gives CSVDLGQPQHF.

The gene calls are TRBV6-4 and TRBJ2-2, with 10 bases fitting TRBD2. This CDR3 is built from 15 residues. The V gene end was trimmed by 5 bases and the J gene end by 1 base; junction bases not matched to a gene: 1. CDR1 is MRHNA and CDR2 is SNTAGT in the germline V gene. The CDR3 reads CASSRLAGNTGELFF. CDR3 sequence (DNA): TGTGCCAGCAGTCGACTAGCGGGGAACACCGGGGAGCTGTTTTTT.

This clone was observed a handful of times. The chain uses TRBV18 and TRBJ1-3; D is possibly TRBD1 (6 bases). This CDR3 has 13 residues. Per germline, CDR1 KGHSH and CDR2 LQKENI. V lost 6 bases and J 4 bases, leaving 10 bases between the germline ends. CDR3 nucleotide sequence: TGTGCCAGCTCGGAAGACAGGGGAAACACCATATATTTT. Residues: CASSEDRGNTIYF.

This chain uses TRBV6-6 with TRBJ1-1, with TRBD1 as a possible D gene (5 bases). This CDR3 contains 11 residues. CDR1 is MNHNY and CDR2 is SVGAGI in the germline V gene (reference sequence). Between the trimmed V and J ends, which lost 4 bases and 14 bases, there was a span of 14 bases. CDR3 region: CASSSRGAAFF. CDR3 coding DNA: TGTGCCAGCAGTTCGCGCGGGGCTGCATTCTTT.

This clone was counted between two and nine times. The genes are TRBV1 and TRBJ2-7. TRBV1 is a pseudogene. CDR3 length equals 17 residues. CDR3 nucleotides: TGCACCAGAACTAGGGGCCGTCCTTCCCTATTCTCCTACGAGCAGTACGTC. It yields the protein CTRTRGRPSLFSYEQYV.

The CDR3: CASSQQQGAGYGYTF. CDR3 bases: TGCGCCAGCAGCCAACAACAGGGGGCCGGGTATGGCTACACCTTC. The chain combines TRBV4-1 with TRBJ1-2, with 9 bases fitting TRBD1. Per the germline V gene, CDR1 is MGHRA and CDR2 is YSYEKL. The CDR3 contains 15 residues. Losses at the gene ends were 2 bases for V and 5 bases for J; bases not matched to a gene: 6.

The chain is built from TRBV2 and TRBJ1-1; no clear D gene. This CDR3 is built from 13 residues. V was shortened by 4 bases and J by 0 bases, with 6 bases between the two germline ends. The V gene's germline CDR1 is SNHLY and CDR2 FYNNEI. The chain's CDR3 is CASSGRLNTEAFF. CDR3 coding DNA: TGTGCCAGCAGTGGGCGGTTGAACACTGAAGCTTTCTTT. Full variable domain (rest looked up from reference TRBV2 and TRBJ1-1): EPEVTQTPSHQVTQMGQEVILRCVPISNHLYFYWYRQILGQKVEFLVSFYNNEISEKSEIFDDQFSVERPDGSNFTLKIRSTKLEDSAMYFCASSGRLNTEAFFGQGTRLTVV.

V gene TRBV7-4 combines with J gene TRBJ1-4; D not resolved. This CDR3 region has 15 residues. The germline V gene encodes CDR1 SGHVT and CDR2 SQSDAQ. Trimming stripped 4 bases from V and 0 bases from J, with 9 bases between. CDR3 in amino acids: CASSSGTATNEKLFF. In DNA, the CDR3 is TGTGCCAGCAGCTCTGGAACGGCAACTAATGAAAAACTGTTTTTT.

The rearrangement uses TRBV11-2 and TRBJ1-4, with TRBD1 matching 7 bases. Germline CDR1 is SGHAT and CDR2 is FQNNGV. The junction had 4 bases not matched to a gene; V was cut back by 5 bases and J by 4 bases. The CDR3 spans 14 residues. The CDR3 DNA follows: TGTGCCAGCAGCCGGGGACAGCTTAATGAAAAACTGTTTTTT. Translating it yields CASSRGQLNEKLFF.

The chain employs TRBV6-6 and TRBJ1-4; a weak D match, TRBD1 (6 bases). The V end was cut by 4 bases, the J end by 6 bases, with 18 bases between. The V gene's germline CDR1 is MNHNY and CDR2 SVGAGI (reference sequence). This CDR3 is built from 16 residues. CDR3 sequence (DNA): TGTGCCAGCAGTTCATTGTGGGACAACTGGGATGAAAAACTGTTTTTT. Protein sequence: CASSSLWDNWDEKLFF.

This rearrangement joins TRBV11-1 to TRBJ1-1; TRBD1 is a possible D gene (6 bases). The CDR3 extends over 14 amino acids. Trimming left V 6 bases short and J 4 bases short, with 15 bases between. The germline gives CDR1 SGHAT, CDR2 FQDESV (reference sequence). CDR3 sequence reads: CASSDNRDSTEAFF. The CDR3 DNA follows: TGTGCCAGCAGTGATAACAGGGATAGCACTGAAGCTTTCTTT.

The chain uses TRBV9 and TRBJ2-5; TRBD1 agrees at 8 bases. V shed 4 bases, J shed 2 bases, and the junction held 10 bases outside the gene matches. This CDR3 is built from 16 residues. In germline, CDR1 is SGDLS, CDR2 YYNGEE. The CDR3 region is CASSPSSGTGQETQYF. The DNA for the CDR3 is TGTGCCAGCAGCCCCTCGTCCGGGACAGGACAAGAGACCCAGTACTTC. Filled out from reference TRBV9 and TRBJ2-5, the complete variable domain reads DSGVTQTPKHLITATGQRVTLRCSPRSGDLSVYWYQQSLDQGLQFLIQYYNGEERAKGNILERFSAQQFPDLHSELNLSSLELGDSALYFCASSPSSGTGQETQYFGPGTRLLVL.

The CDR3 reads CASSRQGGGYEQYV. DNA for the CDR3: TGTGCCAGCAGCCGACAGGGTGGGGGCTACGAGCAGTACGTC. The V gene is TRBV27, the J gene TRBJ2-7; 7 nucleotides line up with TRBD1. Germline CDR1 is MNHEY and CDR2 is SMNVEV (reference sequence). The V segment lost 6 bases and the J segment 3 bases; nucleotides outside the gene matches: 8. The CDR3 sequence is 14 residues long.

There are a few counts of this clone. The rearrangement uses TRBV4-1 and TRBJ1-2, with 7 positions matching TRBD1. CDR1 is MGHRA, CDR2 YSYEKL, per germline. V lost 2 bases to trimming and J lost 1 base; unmatched junction nucleotides: 4. This CDR3 has 15 amino acids. The CDR3 loop reads CASSQRAGGNYGYTF. The CDR3 DNA reads TGCGCCAGCAGCCAACGGGCAGGGGGTAACTATGGCTACACCTTC.

This chain joins TRBV7-2 and TRBJ2-4; D gene uncertain. Germline assignment: CDR1 SGHTA and CDR2 FQGNSA. The CDR3 length is 14 residues. V lost 2 bases and J lost 6, with 11 bases in between. The CDR3, as DNA: TGTGCCAGCAGCTTACAAGGGTTGGGAAACATTCAGTACTTC. This gives the protein CASSLQGLGNIQYF.

The gene calls are TRBV27 and TRBJ2-1, with D unresolved. The germline CDR1 and CDR2 sequences are MNHEY and SMNVEV (reference sequence). Trimming took off 4 bases at V and 12 bases at J, with 13 bases between the two ends. The CDR3 is made up of 12 amino acids. The CDR3 sequence: CASSSRSNAQFF. The CDR3 DNA is TGTGCCAGCAGTTCCCGCTCGAACGCGCAGTTCTTC.

The chain has TRBV20-1 and TRBJ1-4, with D possibly TRBD1 on 5 matching bases. V gave up 3 bases and J gave up 7 bases, with 15 bases separating them. Germline CDR1 DFQATT, CDR2 SNEGSKA (reference sequence). The CDR3 loop spans 14 amino acids. CDR3 protein: CSASKGLAGEKLFF. CDR3 nucleotide sequence: TGCAGTGCTAGTAAGGGACTGGCGGGTGAAAAACTGTTTTTT.

V is TRBV11-2 and J is TRBJ1-1; 7 bases align to TRBD1. Trimming took 1 base from V and 5 from J; bases not matched to a gene: 7. The CDR3 is 15 residues long. CDR1 and CDR2 (germline): SGHAT, FQNNGV. As DNA, the CDR3 is TGTGCCAGCAGCTTAGTCGCACAGGGGTTGACTGAAGCTTTCTTT. It is translated as CASSLVAQGLTEAFF. Full variable domain (remainder filled in from reference TRBV11-2 and TRBJ1-1): EAGVAQSPRYKIIEKRQSVAFWCNPISGHATLYWYQQILGQGPKLLIQFQNNGVVDDSQLPKDRFSAERLKGVDSTLKIQPAKLEDSAVYLCASSLVAQGLTEAFFGQGTRLTVV.

The chain joins TRBV6-5 to TRBJ1-5; D gene unclear. The CDR3 loop spans 12 amino acids. Trimming stripped 6 bases from V and 7 bases from J, with 10 bases between. Germline loops: CDR1 MNHEY, CDR2 SVGAGI. Written as DNA, the CDR3 is TGTGCCAGCAGGAAACAGAACCAGCCCCAGCATTTT. This translates into CASRKQNQPQHF.

For the CDR3, the DNA is TGTGCCAGCAGCTTAGGCGGTACTTGGGAGCAGTACGTC. It translates to CASSLGGTWEQYV. The J gene is TRBJ2-7, the V gene TRBV7-2; D is unclear. CDR1 is SGHTA and CDR2 is FQGNSA in the germline V gene. The CDR3 spans 13 residues. The ends were cut back, 1 base at V and 7 bases at J, with 11 bases in the middle.

The V and J genes are TRBV7-8 and TRBJ2-7; TRBD1 matches at 10 bases. With 2 bases clipped from V and 3 bases from J, the junction kept 4 bases outside the gene matches. The CDR3 has 15 amino acids. The germline CDR1 and CDR2 sequences are SGHVS and FQNEAQ. CDR3 residues: CASSLTDRGGYEQYV. As DNA, the CDR3 is TGTGCCAGCAGCTTAACGGACAGGGGGGGCTACGAGCAGTACGTC.

The rearrangement uses TRBV19 and TRBJ1-5; no definite D call. The V gene lost 6 bases and the J gene lost 6 bases, with 9 bases spanning the gap. The germline V gene has CDR1 LNHDA and CDR2 SQIVND (reference sequence). The CDR3 length is 12 residues. CDR3 DNA sequence: TGTGCCAGTAGAAGCGAGGGTCAGCCCCAGCATTTT. It specifies CASRSEGQPQHF.